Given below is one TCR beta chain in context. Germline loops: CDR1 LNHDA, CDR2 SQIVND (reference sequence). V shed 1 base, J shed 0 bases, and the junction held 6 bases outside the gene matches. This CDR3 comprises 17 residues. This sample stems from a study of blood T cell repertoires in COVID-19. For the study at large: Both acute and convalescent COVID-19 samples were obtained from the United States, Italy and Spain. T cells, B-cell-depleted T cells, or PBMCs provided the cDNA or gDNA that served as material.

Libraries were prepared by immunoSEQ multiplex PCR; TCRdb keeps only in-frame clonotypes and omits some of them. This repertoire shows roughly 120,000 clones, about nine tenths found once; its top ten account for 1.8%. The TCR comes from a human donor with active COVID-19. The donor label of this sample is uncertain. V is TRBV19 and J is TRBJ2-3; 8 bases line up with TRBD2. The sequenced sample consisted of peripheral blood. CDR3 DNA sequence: TGTGCCAGTAGTATAGGGGTAGCGGGGACTAGCACAGATACGCAGTATTTT. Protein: CASSIGVAGTSTDTQYF.